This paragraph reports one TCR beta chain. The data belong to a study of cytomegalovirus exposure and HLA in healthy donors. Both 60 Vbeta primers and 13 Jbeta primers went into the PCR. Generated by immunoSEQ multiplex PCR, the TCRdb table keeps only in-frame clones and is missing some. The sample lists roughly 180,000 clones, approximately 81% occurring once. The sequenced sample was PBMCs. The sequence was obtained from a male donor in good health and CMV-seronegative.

The CDR3 is CASSEERVLSYEQYF. The CDR3 DNA follows: TGTGCCAGCAGTGAAGAGCGGGTACTCTCCTACGAGCAGTACTTC. V gene TRBV6-1 combines with J gene TRBJ2-5, with D maybe TRBD2 (6 bases). Judging by the DNA end, TRBJ2-7 fits better; the J call may be wrong. The germline V gene encodes CDR1 MNHNS and CDR2 SASEGT. The CDR3 consists of 15 residues.